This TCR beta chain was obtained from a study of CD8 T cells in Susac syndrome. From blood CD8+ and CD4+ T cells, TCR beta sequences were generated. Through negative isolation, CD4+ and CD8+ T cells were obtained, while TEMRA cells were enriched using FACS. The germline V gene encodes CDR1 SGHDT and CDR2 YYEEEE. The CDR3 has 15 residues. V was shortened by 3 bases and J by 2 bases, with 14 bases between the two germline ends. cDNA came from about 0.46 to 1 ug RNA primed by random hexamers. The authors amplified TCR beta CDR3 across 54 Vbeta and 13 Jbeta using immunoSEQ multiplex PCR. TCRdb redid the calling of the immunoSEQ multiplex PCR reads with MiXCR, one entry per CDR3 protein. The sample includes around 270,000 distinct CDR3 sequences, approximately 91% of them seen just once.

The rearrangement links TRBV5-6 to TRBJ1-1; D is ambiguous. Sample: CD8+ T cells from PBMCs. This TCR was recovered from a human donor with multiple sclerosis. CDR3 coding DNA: TGTGCCAGCAGCTCGGTTAACACGGTTAACACTGAAGCTTTCTTT. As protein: CASSSVNTVNTEAFF.